This T cell receptor (beta chain) emerged from a study of cytomegalovirus exposure and HLA in healthy donors. Concerning this clone itself: Its cognate antigen is unknown.

This PCR relied on a set of 60 Vbeta primers and 13 Jbeta primers. Assay: immunoSEQ multiplex PCR; the TCRdb copy retains only in-frame clones and omits some. The sample carries around 180,000 clones, 70% to 80% recorded once. Study-wide points: Equally common other TCR beta chains were less clonally expanded than HLA-associated ones, a later analysis found.

Trimming took off 3 bases at V and 6 bases at J, with 8 bases between the two ends. The CDR3 consists of 13 residues. Germline V gives CDR1 ENHRY, CDR2 SYGVKD. This TCR was recovered from a woman aged 25-40 years in good health and CMV-seropositive. The chain uses TRBV10-3 and TRBJ2-2; D is unresolved. Sequenced: PBMCs. The CDR3 DNA follows: TGTGCCATCAGTGATGTCGTCTCCGGGGAGCTGTTTTTT. Amino acids: CAISDVVSGELFF.